This T cell receptor beta chain was identified during a study of blood T cell repertoires in COVID-19. Across the study: Sites across the United States, Italy and Spain contributed samples from acute and convalescent COVID-19. Sample material is recorded as cDNA or gDNA derived from T cells, B-cell-depleted T cells, or PBMCs.

The length of the CDR3 is 15 residues. Germline V gene lookup returns CDR1 LNHDA and CDR2 SQIVND (reference sequence). Trimming pared 6 bases from V and 1 base from J, leaving 13 bases between. In the original analysis: Using reference gene primer amplification, nucleated cell counts were estimated. TCRdb's table, derived via immunoSEQ multiplex PCR, lists solely in-frame clones and lacks some. The V and J calls and clone size are taken from that table; D and trimming were inferred from the DNA. The table includes some 77,000 clones, about 84% detected once. This clone was detected a few times. This sequence was found in a woman aged 60-70 years with acute or convalescent COVID-19. What was sequenced was peripheral blood. The chain carries TRBV19 and TRBJ1-3, with a possible D match to TRBD1 (5 bases). The CDR3: CASRTDSRSGNTIYF. The CDR3 nucleotides read TGTGCCAGTAGAACCGACAGCCGGTCTGGAAACACCATATATTTT.